Listed below are T cell receptor beta chains from one sample, sequenced in a study of regulatory T cells in long-lasting Graves disease. TCRdb redid the calling of the multiplex PCR reads with MiXCR, one entry per CDR3 protein. The table shows a few hundred thousand distinct CDR3 sequences, with approximately 22% occurring only once. The sequences come from peripheral blood mononuclear cells (PBMCs), collected when the disease was refractory, from a patient treated with antithyroid drugs. Receptors originate from a female donor with Graves disease. CDR3s include the opening cysteine and the closing phenylalanine or tryptophan.

length	V	CDR3
16	TRBV7-8	CASSSAPWRGKETQYF
12	TRBV5-5	CASSFTSYGYTF
14	TRBV10-3	CAINTGGAEETQYF
14	TRBV2	CASSATAYNSPLHF
12	TRBV6-5	CASSYARAEQYF
15	TRBV5-1	CASSLVVGANTEAFF
13	TRBV7-2	CASSQQVNQPQHF
13	TRBV2	CASKMTGLTEAFF
14	TRBV24-1	CATREGQNLGTQYF
13	TRBV24-1	CATSDSWSSEAFF
15	TRBV28	CASSRTGQTCNEQFF
15	TRBV12-3/TRBV12-4	CASSLVGGVDYGYTF
15	TRBV28	CASSFRGTGSYEQYF
15	TRBV28	CASSRLAGRYNEQFF
13	TRBV11-2	CASSSHREDEAFF
16	TRBV6-2/TRBV6-3	CASSESKGEDPYEQYF
15	TRBV6-2/TRBV6-3	CASSPVGGAYNEQFF
11	TRBV29-1	CRAGDQETQYF
16	TRBV7-6	CASSLGTRVYNSPLHF
14	TRBV5-1	CASSTGTSPETQYF
16	TRBV20-1	CSARRLAGAPGETQYF
16	TRBV7-6	CASSLEAGVESEKLFF
14	TRBV20-1	CSANRGLNNSPLHF
12	TRBV10-3	CAIGGSRETQYF
14	TRBV27	CASSSINRVYEQYF
13	TRBV7-2	CASSLGRSYEQYF
13	TRBV2	CALRGRVSYEQYF
19	TRBV13	CASSSSRDRGRLEESPLHF
14	TRBV6-1	CASSRTPAGQPQHF
15	TRBV5-4	CASSLRASSYNEQFF
15	TRBV6-5	CASSYTSGYQETQYF
15	TRBV11-2	CASSNEAVLQYEQYF
13	TRBV25-1	CASSGSWGVEQYF
14	TRBV2	CASHGVANTGELFF
14	TRBV6-2/TRBV6-3	CASSESGGPSPLHF
14	TRBV6-1	CASSRGTGNYGYTF
12	TRBV6-2/TRBV6-3	CASSPRTGNDFF
15	TRBV2	CASSEALRGGQPQHF
15	TRBV7-2	CASRGNGQGLYEQYF
16	TRBV19	CASTAGPSFSNQPQHF
13	TRBV28	CASPGGWAREQYF
15	TRBV25-1	CASSEYNRVTGELFF
17	TRBV3-1	CASSLGPNSGLQETQYF
16	TRBV6-2/TRBV6-3	CASSYSGLATKETQYF
13	TRBV5-1	CASSLEGEAGYTF
13	TRBV28	CASRRTQAYGYTF
15	TRBV6-1	CASRTTGTKIYEQYF
13	TRBV12-3/TRBV12-4	CASSSRDRVEQYF
14	TRBV11-2	CASSGRGRGHGYTF
13	TRBV29-1	CSLVGRWGYEQYF
16	TRBV7-2	CASSRGLAGGDYEQYF
14	TRBV30	CAWRATGASYGYTF
14	TRBV4-1	CASSHPAANTEAFF
16	TRBV7-2	CASSLGQGRSGNTIYF